A selection of T cell receptor beta chains follows, all from one sample in a study of early T cells in non-severe SARS-CoV-2 infection. One entry per CDR3 protein results from TCRdb running MiXCR on the 5' RACE reads. The sample gives 34,000 or so distinct CDR3 sequences, approximately 10% of which show up once; less than 15% is in the top ten. Material: whole blood. Receptor source: an adult who was a healthcare worker with PCR-confirmed SARS-CoV-2 infection or an uninfected control (not recorded which). Both conserved end residues are part of each CDR3. The order of the fields is V gene, J gene, CDR3 protein.

TRBV7-2,TRBJ1-2,CASSLGITYTF
TRBV15,TRBJ2-7,CATSSGGTGLKEQYF
TRBV24-1,TRBJ2-1,CATSDSGGNEQFF
TRBV5-1,TRBJ2-3,CASSPGTSGADTQYF
TRBV6-2/TRBV6-3,TRBJ2-1,CASSKLTGENNEQFF
TRBV10-3,TRBJ1-3,CAIRAGEGNGNTIYF
TRBV6-5,TRBJ1-1,CASSYSRQGEAFF
TRBV11-2,TRBJ2-2,CASSLDRAGELFF
TRBV6-6,TRBJ2-3,CASSAVEASSTDTQYF
TRBV19,TRBJ1-2,CASSIDLSVGREWNGYTF
TRBV7-9,TRBJ1-4,CASSSDSGKLFF
TRBV20-1,TRBJ2-5,CSARDPRKGSETQYF
TRBV7-9,TRBJ2-5,CASSARLGTQETQYF
TRBV10-3,TRBJ1-5,CAISESLGTRSNQPQHF
TRBV19,TRBJ2-5,CATTGVQETQYF
TRBV12-3/TRBV12-4,TRBJ1-1,CASSLAQGNTEAFF
TRBV7-8,TRBJ1-1,CASSLRSTTEAFF
TRBV12-3/TRBV12-4,TRBJ1-1,CASSRIGAEAFF